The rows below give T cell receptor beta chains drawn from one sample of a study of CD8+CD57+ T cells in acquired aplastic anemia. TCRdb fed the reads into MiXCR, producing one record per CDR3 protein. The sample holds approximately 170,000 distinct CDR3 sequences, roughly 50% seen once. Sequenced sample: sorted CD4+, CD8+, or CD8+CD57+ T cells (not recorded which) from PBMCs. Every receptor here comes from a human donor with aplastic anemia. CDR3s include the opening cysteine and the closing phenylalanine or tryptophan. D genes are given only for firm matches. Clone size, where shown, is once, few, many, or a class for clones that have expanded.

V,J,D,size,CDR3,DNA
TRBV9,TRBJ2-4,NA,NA,CASSVSTKGDIQYF,TGTGCCAGCAGCGTATCAACGAAGGGAGACATTCAGTACTTC
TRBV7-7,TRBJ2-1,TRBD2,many,CASSQRRLAGGPSEQFF,TGTGCCAGCAGTCAGAGAAGACTAGCGGGGGGGCCGAGTGAGCAGTTCTTC
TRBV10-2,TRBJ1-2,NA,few,CASSGGKDGYTF,TGCGCCAGCAGTGGAGGGAAAGACGGCTACACCTTC
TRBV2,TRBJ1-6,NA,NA,CASLKGGLNSPLHF,TGTGCCAGCCTAAAAGGAGGGTTGAATTCACCCCTCCACTTT
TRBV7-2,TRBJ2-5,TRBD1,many,CASSKTGYQETQYF,TGTGCCAGCAGCAAGACAGGGTACCAAGAGACCCAGTACTTC
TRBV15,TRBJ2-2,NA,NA,CATSPTRELFF,TGTGCCACCAGCCCCACGAGGGAGCTGTTTTTT
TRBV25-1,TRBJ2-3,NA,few,CASSQGQGIGDTQYF,TGCGCCAGCAGCCAAGGGCAGGGAATTGGGGATACGCAGTATTTT
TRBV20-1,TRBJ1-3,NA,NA,CSASRRQSSGNTVYF,TGCAGTGCTAGCAGAAGACAGAGCTCTGGAAACACCGTATATTTT
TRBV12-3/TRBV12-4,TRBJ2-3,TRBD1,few,CASSLDRGFADTQYF,TGTGCCAGCAGTTTGGACAGGGGGTTCGCAGATACGCAGTATTTT
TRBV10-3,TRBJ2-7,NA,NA,CASSYNHGSSSYEQYF,TGTGCCAGCAGTTACAATCACGGGAGTAGCTCCTACGAGCAGTACTTC
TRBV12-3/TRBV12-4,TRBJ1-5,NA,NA,CASSLGNRQPQHF,TGTGCCAGCAGTTTAGGGAACAGGCAGCCCCAGCATTTT
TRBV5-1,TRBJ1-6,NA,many,CASIPRGNRYNSPLHF,TGCGCCAGCATACCTAGGGGGAATCGGTATAATTCACCCCTCCACTTT
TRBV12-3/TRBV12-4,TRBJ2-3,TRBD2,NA,CASSLLGQRGGTQYF,TGTGCCAGCAGTTTATTGGGACAGCGGGGGGGTACGCAGTATTTT
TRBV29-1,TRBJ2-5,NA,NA,CSVVAVQETQYF,TGCAGCGTTGTAGCGGTACAAGAGACCCAGTACTTC
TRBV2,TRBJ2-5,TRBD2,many,CASSEALSAGGETQYF,TGTGCCAGCAGTGAAGCCCTCAGTGCCGGGGGGGAGACCCAGTACTTC
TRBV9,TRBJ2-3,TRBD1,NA,CASSVGQGAADTQYF,TGTGCCAGCAGCGTAGGACAGGGGGCTGCAGATACGCAGTATTTT
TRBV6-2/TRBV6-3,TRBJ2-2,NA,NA,CASSIPPGSKNTGELFF,TGTGCCAGCAGTATTCCCCCTGGTAGCAAGAACACCGGGGAGCTGTTTTTT
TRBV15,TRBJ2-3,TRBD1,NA,CATRRQGGLDTQYF,TGTGCCACCAGAAGACAGGGCGGGTTGGATACGCAGTATTTT
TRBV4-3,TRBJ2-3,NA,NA,CASSLRVSLADTQYF,TGCGCCAGCAGCCTCCGAGTCTCTCTAGCAGATACGCAGTATTTT
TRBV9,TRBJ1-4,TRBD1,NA,CASSAETGGLRGTNEKLFF,TGTGCCAGCAGCGCTGAGACAGGGGGCCTCCGGGGAACTAATGAAAAACTGTTTTTT
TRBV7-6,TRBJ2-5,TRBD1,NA,CASSLGQGVKTQYF,TGTGCCAGCAGCTTAGGGCAGGGGGTAAAGACCCAGTACTTC
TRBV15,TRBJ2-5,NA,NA,CATSLMTRGLERETQYF,TGTGCCACCAGCCTGATGACCCGGGGCTTAGAGCGTGAGACCCAGTACTTC
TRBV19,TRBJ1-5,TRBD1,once,CASSNATGEQPQHF,TGTGCCAGTAGTAACGCGACAGGGGAACAGCCCCAGCATTTT
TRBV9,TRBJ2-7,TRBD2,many,CASSSLAGSLYEQYF,TGTGCCAGCAGTTCACTAGCGGGGTCCCTCTACGAGCAGTACTTC
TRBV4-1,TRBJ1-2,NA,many,CASSQVGASYGYTF,TGCGCCAGCAGCCAAGTAGGAGCGAGCTATGGCTACACCTTC
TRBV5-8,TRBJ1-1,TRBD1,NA,CASSPRGQGGTEAFF,TGTGCCAGCAGCCCGAGGGGACAGGGTGGTACTGAAGCTTTCTTT
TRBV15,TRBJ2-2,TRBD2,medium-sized,CATGGDTGELFF,TGTGCCACCGGGGGGGACACCGGGGAGCTGTTTTTT
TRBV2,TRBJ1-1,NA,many,CARLQGRSTEAFF,TGTGCCAGACTACAGGGTAGATCCACTGAAGCTTTCTTT
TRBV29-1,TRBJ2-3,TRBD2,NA,CSAVRTSGTDTQYF,TGCAGCGCTGTTCGGACTAGCGGGACAGATACGCAGTATTTT
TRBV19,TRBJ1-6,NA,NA,CASADSVNSPHHF,TGTGCCAGTGCCGACAGTGTTAACTCCCCCCACCACTTT
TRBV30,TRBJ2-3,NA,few,CAWSVQGGNTQYF,TGTGCCTGGAGTGTACAGGGAGGAAATACGCAGTATTTT
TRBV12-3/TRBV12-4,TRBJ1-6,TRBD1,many,CASRGGQGVSPLHF,TGTGCCAGCAGGGGGGGACAGGGTGTCTCACCCCTCCACTTT